These 24 T cell receptor beta chains were sequenced from one sample in a study of cytotoxic CD8 clonotypes in ibrutinib-treated CLL. Here immunoSEQ multiplex PCR was the method, and the copy in TCRdb shows in-frame clones only, minus some. This sample yields 100,000 or so clones, of which 58% are seen a single time; around 37% belongs to the top ten. The input for sequencing was PBMCs, taken after 24 months of ibrutinib treatment. The receptor set was obtained from a human donor with chronic lymphocytic leukemia.

CDR3 in DNA: TGCGCTAATGACGGAGGGGGCGGAGTATGCTACACCTTC. Protein: CANDGGGGVCYTF. The chain uses TRBV4-1 and TRBJ1-2; 7 positions agree with TRBD1. Germline CDR1 MGHRA, CDR2 YSYEKL. This CDR3 is 13 amino acids long.

The chain joins TRBV18 to TRBJ2-3, with D hard to call. The CDR3 has 12 amino acids. Germline V gives CDR1 KGHSH, CDR2 LQKENI. Trimming took off 3 bases at V and 3 bases at J, with 4 bases between the two ends. CDR3 residues: CASSPGTDTQYF. The CDR3 DNA reads as TGTGCCAGCTCACCCGGGACAGATACGCAGTATTTT.

This clone was seen only a few times. The V call is TRBV5-6, the J call TRBJ1-6; D perhaps matches TRBD1 (6 bases). Trimming cost V 0 bases and J 9 bases, with 10 bases left between them. This CDR3 has 14 amino acids. CDR1 is SGHDT, CDR2 YYEEEE, per germline. The CDR3 spells CASSLEQGSSPLHF. The CDR3 DNA is TGTGCCAGCAGCTTGGAACAGGGCAGTTCACCCCTCCACTTT.

CDR3 region: CASNRDRAETQYF. In DNA form, the CDR3 reads TGTGCCAGCAACAGGGACCGCGCAGAGACCCAGTACTTC. The rearrangement uses TRBV7-2 and TRBJ2-5; TRBD1 might be the D (6 bases). CDR1 is SGHTA, CDR2 FQGNSA, per germline. This CDR3 has 13 amino acids. V lost 7 bases and J 4 bases, leaving 13 bases between the germline ends.

This clone was seen ten or more times. V gene TRBV6-4 combines with J gene TRBJ2-1, with 7 bases matching TRBD2. This CDR3 is 14 amino acids long. The V gene's germline CDR1 is MRHNA and CDR2 SNTAGT. Trimming took 2 bases from V and 5 from J; bases not matched to a gene: 3. CDR3 protein: CASSDGGENNEQFF. Here the CDR3 DNA reads TGTGCCAGCAGTGACGGGGGGGAGAACAATGAGCAGTTCTTC.

The chain carries TRBV7-2 and TRBJ2-5; D gene unclear. Germline loops: CDR1 SGHTA, CDR2 FQGNSA. This CDR3 is built from 13 residues. Trimming stripped 5 bases from V and 5 bases from J, with 12 bases between. DNA of the CDR3: TGTGCCAGCAGCCCGATGCATCCGGAGACCCAGTACTTC. It is translated as CASSPMHPETQYF.

This chain joins TRBV7-2 and TRBJ2-7, with TRBD1 identical over 10 bases. This CDR3 has 13 residues. CDR1 is SGHTA, CDR2 FQGNSA, per germline. J lost 4 bases, V lost 5 bases, and 2 bases had no gene match. The CDR3: CASSRDRGYEQYF. As DNA, the CDR3 is TGTGCCAGCAGCCGGGACAGGGGTTACGAGCAGTACTTC.

The V call is TRBV30, the J call TRBJ1-6, with D tentatively TRBD1 (5 bases). The germline CDR1 and CDR2 sequences are GTSNPN and SVGIG (reference sequence). The CDR3 extends over 14 amino acids. V was shortened by 4 bases and J by 3 bases, with 10 bases between the two germline ends. The CDR3 reads CAWNSGNYNSPLHF. CDR3 DNA: TGTGCCTGGAATTCAGGGAACTATAATTCACCCCTCCACTTT.

The rearrangement links TRBV25-1 to TRBJ2-2; 7 bases line up with TRBD1. V lost 7 bases to trimming and J lost 0 bases; unmatched junction nucleotides: 5. The CDR3 loop spans 15 amino acids. Germline-derived CDR1 and CDR2 are MGHDK and SYGVNS. Here the CDR3 DNA reads TGTGCCAGCACAATGGACAGGTCGAACACCGGGGAGCTGTTTTTT. Protein sequence: CASTMDRSNTGELFF.

The CDR3 loop is CASSILAGGFAQQFF. The CDR3 coding sequence is TGTGCCAGCAGTATCCTAGCGGGGGGGTTCGCGCAGCAGTTCTTC. The rearrangement joins TRBV27 to TRBJ2-1; 12 bases agree with TRBD2. The CDR3 is 15 residues long. Germline loops: CDR1 MNHEY, CDR2 SMNVEV (reference sequence). The ends lost 5 bases at V and 11 bases at J; junction bases unmatched: 10.

This chain uses TRBV6-5 with TRBJ1-1; possible D gene TRBD1, 5 bases. The V end was cut by 5 bases, the J end by 0 bases, with 13 bases between. This CDR3 comprises 15 residues. Germline assignment: CDR1 MNHEY and CDR2 SVGAGI. This chain's CDR3 is CASSLRGGMNTEAFF. CDR3 DNA: TGTGCCAGCAGTCTAAGGGGCGGGATGAACACTGAAGCTTTCTTT.

The CDR3 bases are TGTGCCAGCAGCCCGGGACAGTGGAGGGGAAGTTATGGCTACACCTTC. Its translation: CASSPGQWRGSYGYTF. This chain links TRBV7-2 with TRBJ1-2; 7 nucleotides agree with TRBD1. There are 16 residues in the CDR3. The V segment lost 5 bases and the J segment 5 bases; nucleotides outside the gene matches: 14. Germline CDR1 is SGHTA and CDR2 is FQGNSA.

The rearrangement joins TRBV29-1 to TRBJ1-2; D is perhaps TRBD1 (6 bases). This CDR3 has 12 amino acids. Between the trimmed V and J ends, which lost 7 bases and 6 bases, there was a span of 15 bases. Per germline, CDR1 SQVTM and CDR2 ANQGSEA. The CDR3 DNA reads as TGCAGCGCCACAGGGTACCCCGATGGCTACACCTTC. Its translation is CSATGYPDGYTF.

In this sample, this clone turned up a few times. V usage is TRBV30 and J usage is TRBJ2-7, with 9 bases identical to TRBD1. CDR1 and CDR2 from the germline V gene are GTSNPN and SVGIG (reference sequence). The V gene end was trimmed by 3 bases and the J gene end by 4 bases; junction bases not matched to a gene: 7. This CDR3 has 14 residues. The CDR3 is CAWRGTGTFYEQYF. CDR3 in DNA: TGTGCCTGGAGGGGGACAGGGACGTTTTACGAGCAGTACTTC.

The rearrangement joins TRBV5-1 to TRBJ1-1, with a weak D call TRBD1 (6 bases). The germline gives CDR1 SGHRS, CDR2 YFSETQ. There are 16 residues in the CDR3. The V end lost 0 bases, the J end lost 0 bases, and 12 bases lay between the germline ends. In DNA form, the CDR3 reads TGCGCCAGCAGCTTGGGGTCGGGGGCCATGAACACTGAAGCTTTCTTT. It specifies CASSLGSGAMNTEAFF.

The chain is built from TRBV2 and TRBJ2-7, with 7 bases lining up with TRBD2. Germline V gives CDR1 SNHLY, CDR2 FYNNEI. This CDR3 is built from 15 residues. V was pared by 2 bases and J by 1 base, with 5 bases of the junction left unmatched. CDR3: CASSEFPSGSYEQYF. The CDR3, as DNA: TGTGCCAGCAGTGAATTCCCTAGCGGTTCCTACGAGCAGTACTTC.

The chain carries TRBV9 and TRBJ2-6; D may be TRBD2 (6 bases). The CDR3 has 17 residues. Germline lookup yields CDR1 SGDLS and CDR2 YYNGEE. The ends were cut back, 1 base at V and 0 bases at J, with 11 bases in the middle. The CDR3 sequence is CASSVRGTSSGANVLTF. The DNA of the CDR3 is TGTGCCAGCAGCGTACGCGGGACGTCCTCTGGGGCCAACGTCCTGACTTTC.

This clone was found a few times. The V call is TRBV6-4, the J call TRBJ2-1, with D uncertain. This CDR3 spans 13 amino acids. V was clipped by 5 bases and J by 1 base, with 6 bases between them. Germline assignment: CDR1 MRHNA and CDR2 SNTAGT. CDR3 protein: CASSTESYNEQFF. In DNA, the CDR3 is TGTGCCAGCAGTACAGAATCCTACAATGAGCAGTTCTTC.

The chain recombines TRBV11-3 with TRBJ1-4; D is unclear. V was trimmed by 1 base and J by 8 bases, leaving 11 bases between them. This CDR3 has 14 amino acids. Germline CDR1 and CDR2: SGHNT and YENEEA. CDR3 coding DNA: TGTGCCAGCAGCTTAGGCCAGTCGGGAGAAAAACTGTTTTTT. Its protein is CASSLGQSGEKLFF.

This clone was detected a few times. The V gene is TRBV7-2, the J gene TRBJ1-1; perhaps TRBD1 as D (5 bases). Germline V gene sequence: CDR1 SGHTA, CDR2 FQGNSA. The CDR3 sequence is 15 residues long. The germline V and J ends were trimmed by 0 bases and 2 bases, with 10 bases remaining between them. Here the CDR3 DNA reads TGTGCCAGCAGCTTAGCGGCCGGGGCCAACACTGAAGCTTTCTTT. Translation gives CASSLAAGANTEAFF.

CDR3 sequence: CASSPAGVKTGELFF. In nucleotides, the CDR3 is TGCGCCAGCAGCCCGGCCGGTGTCAAAACCGGGGAGCTGTTTTTT. The V call is TRBV5-1, the J call TRBJ2-2; D gene uncertain. The CDR3 has 15 residues. Germline-derived CDR1 and CDR2 are SGHRS and YFSETQ. The V and J ends lost 4 bases and 5 bases respectively, with 15 bases between them. The whole variable domain, filled in from reference TRBV5-1 and TRBJ2-2, reads KAGVTQTPRYLIKTRGQQVTLSCSPISGHRSVSWYQQTPGQGLQFLFEYFSETQRNKGNFPGRFSGRQFSNSRSEMNVSTLELGDSALYLCASSPAGVKTGELFFGEGSRLTVL.

The chain employs TRBV7-9 and TRBJ2-3, with no clear D. Germline V gene lookup returns CDR1 SEHNR and CDR2 FQNEAQ (reference sequence). The CDR3 is 14 residues long. The V and J ends lost 2 bases and 5 bases respectively, with 11 bases between them. The CDR3 sequence: CASSLLGGEDTQYF. DNA of the CDR3: TGTGCCAGCAGCTTACTGGGCGGAGAAGATACGCAGTATTTT.

The V gene is TRBV11-3, the J gene TRBJ1-3; D might be TRBD1 (6 bases). Looked up from germline, CDR1 is SGHNT and CDR2 is YENEEA. V lost 5 bases to trimming and J lost 3 bases, with 11 bases between them. The CDR3 is 14 residues long. The CDR3 here is CASSPTGNGNTIYF. The CDR3 DNA reads TGTGCCAGCAGCCCCACAGGGAATGGAAACACCATATATTTT. Full variable domain (rest looked up from reference TRBV11-3 and TRBJ1-3): EAGVVQSPRYKIIEKKQPVAFWCNPISGHNTLYWYLQNLGQGPELLIRYENEEAVDDSQLPKDRFSAERLKGVDSTLKIQPAELGDSAVYLCASSPTGNGNTIYFGEGSWLTVV.

The rearrangement links TRBV25-1 to TRBJ1-1; D gene ambiguous. This CDR3 is 13 amino acids long. V was clipped by 6 bases and J by 0 bases, with 8 bases between them. Germline V CDR1 and CDR2: MGHDK, SYGVNS. The CDR3 is CASRKGMNTEAFF. In nucleotides, the CDR3 is TGTGCCAGCAGGAAGGGAATGAACACTGAAGCTTTCTTT.